This TCR beta chain was documented in a study of type 1 and type 2 diabetes patients. Amplification started from genomic DNA. A primer set of 30 forward and 13 reverse primers amplified the CDR3. Each CDR3 protein is one row after TCRdb ran MiXCR on the multiplex PCR reads. The data hold more than 250,000 distinct CDR3 sequences, with roughly 48% observed a single time. Trimming removed 6 bases from V and 4 bases from J; junction bases left unmatched: 6. The germline CDR1 and CDR2 sequences are MNHNS and SASEGT. The CDR3 has 14 amino acids. The specimen sequenced was peripheral blood mononuclear cells (PBMCs). The receptor was isolated from a man aged 18 to 29 with type 2 diabetes. The rearrangement uses TRBV6-1 and TRBJ2-1; 7 nucleotides match TRBD2. CDR3 region: CASRDRDYYNEQFF. The CDR3 coding sequence is TGTGCCAGCAGGGACCGGGACTATTACAATGAGCAGTTCTTC.